What follows are 30 T cell receptor beta chains derived from one specimen sequenced in a study of blood T cell repertoires in COVID-19. Only in-frame clones appear in the TCRdb table, and some are missing; sequencing was by immunoSEQ multiplex PCR. Here the sample spans approximately 240,000 clones, approximately 91% being singletons. Sequencing was carried out using peripheral blood. The origin of the receptors is a woman aged 35 to 49 who had recovered from COVID-19.

V usage is TRBV11-3 and J usage is TRBJ2-2; a weak D match, TRBD2 (6 bases). Between the trimmed V and J ends, which lost 3 bases and 5 bases, there was a span of 13 bases. Germline V gives CDR1 SGHNT, CDR2 YENEEA. This CDR3 has 15 residues. CDR3 region: CASSLAGGGTGELFF. The DNA for the CDR3 is TGTGCCAGCAGCTTGGCCGGGGGAGGAACCGGGGAGCTGTTTTTT.

This rearrangement joins TRBV5-1 to TRBJ2-7, with TRBD1 matching 8 bases. CDR1 is SGHRS and CDR2 is YFSETQ in the germline V gene. V dropped 3 bases and J dropped 1; count of bases not matched to a gene: 6. The CDR3 extends over 15 amino acids. The CDR3 DNA reads TGCGCCAGCAGCTGGACCGGGACAGGTTCCTACGAGCAGTACTTC. Translation gives CASSWTGTGSYEQYF. The variable domain in full, with the rest retrieved from reference TRBV5-1 and TRBJ2-7, is KAGVTQTPRYLIKTRGQQVTLSCSPISGHRSVSWYQQTPGQGLQFLFEYFSETQRNKGNFPGRFSGRQFSNSRSEMNVSTLELGDSALYLCASSWTGTGSYEQYFGPGTRLTVT.

J is TRBJ1-2 and V is TRBV6-2 or TRBV6-3; possible D gene TRBD1, 5 bases. From germline, CDR1 is MNHEY and CDR2 SVGEGT. Trimming removed 0 bases from V and 5 bases from J, with 16 bases in between. CDR3 length equals 16 residues. The CDR3 spells CASSYSEGRGLYGYTF. The CDR3 DNA reads TGTGCCAGCAGTTACTCTGAAGGCCGGGGACTTTATGGCTACACCTTC.

This chain joins TRBV6-4 and TRBJ2-1; 8 nucleotides match TRBD2. V was pared by 6 bases and J by 8 bases, with 12 bases of the junction left unmatched. This CDR3 spans 15 amino acids. Germline CDR1 and CDR2: MRHNA and SNTAGT. CDR3 in amino acids: CASRREGLAMDEQFF. CDR3 in DNA: TGTGCCAGCAGACGAGAAGGACTAGCAATGGATGAGCAGTTCTTC.

This rearrangement joins TRBV5-1 to TRBJ2-2; 12 nucleotides line up with TRBD1. The CDR3 loop spans 18 amino acids. The V and J ends lost 4 bases and 0 bases, in that order; junction bases with no gene match: 7. Germline lookup yields CDR1 SGHRS and CDR2 YFSETQ. The DNA of the CDR3 is TGCGCCAGCAGCAGAGGGACAGGGGGCTTTGCGAACACCGGGGAGCTGTTTTTT. Translation: CASSRGTGGFANTGELFF.

The rearrangement joins TRBV30 to TRBJ1-3, with D maybe TRBD1 (6 bases). Germline-derived CDR1 and CDR2 are GTSNPN and SVGIG (reference sequence). V was clipped by 2 bases and J by 2 bases, with 13 bases between them. This CDR3 has 15 residues. The CDR3 nucleotides read TGTGCCTGGAGTTCGGGGGGCTCAGCTGGAAACACCATATATTTT. As protein: CAWSSGGSAGNTIYF.

The CDR3 sequence is CSVLQETQYF. The CDR3 coding sequence is TGCAGCGTTCTTCAAGAGACCCAGTACTTC. The rearrangement joins TRBV29-1 to TRBJ2-5, with no clear D. The CDR3 has 10 residues. From germline, CDR1 is SQVTM and CDR2 ANQGSEA. Trimming removed 5 bases from V and 2 bases from J, with 3 bases in between.

The table lists this clone with a few counts. The V call is TRBV7-8, the J call TRBJ2-7; TRBD2 matches 8 bases. The CDR3 consists of 16 residues. V gave up 1 base and J gave up 5 bases; unmatched junction bases: 10. Germline CDR1 is SGHVS and CDR2 is FQNEAQ. The CDR3 loop is CASSLDPGGPLDEQYF. For the CDR3, the DNA is TGTGCCAGCAGCTTAGACCCGGGGGGGCCGTTAGACGAGCAGTACTTC.

The chain uses TRBV3-1 (or the pseudogene TRBV3-2) and TRBJ2-1, with 9 bases aligning to TRBD1. The CDR3 runs 14 residues. CDR1 and CDR2 from the germline V gene are LGHDT and YNNKEL (reference sequence). Trimming cost V 4 bases and J 6 bases; bases outside gene matches: 4. CDR3 amino acids: CASSPTTGGNEQFF. The CDR3 nucleotides read TGTGCCAGCAGCCCCACGACAGGGGGCAATGAGCAGTTCTTC.

The rearrangement links TRBV5-4 to TRBJ2-2; a weak D match, TRBD1 (6 bases). CDR1 is SGHNT and CDR2 is YYREEE in the germline V gene (reference sequence). The CDR3 covers 15 residues. Trimming removed 3 bases at V and 4 bases at J, with 13 bases between. The CDR3 loop is CASSSGTIPTGELFF. For the CDR3, the DNA is TGTGCCAGCAGCTCCGGGACAATCCCCACCGGGGAGCTGTTTTTT.

The V gene is TRBV10-2, the J gene TRBJ2-1, with TRBD1 identical over 11 bases. Germline CDR1 WSHSY, CDR2 SAAADI. CDR3 size: 14 residues. With V trimmed by 4 bases and J by 6 bases, 2 bases remained unmatched. CDR3 region: CASSVGTGGNEQFF. The CDR3 DNA reads TGCGCCAGCAGTGTGGGGACAGGGGGCAATGAGCAGTTCTTC.

The V call is TRBV30, the J call TRBJ1-5, with a weak D call TRBD1 (6 bases). Germline CDR1 is GTSNPN and CDR2 is SVGIG (reference sequence). Trimming cost V 2 bases and J 4 bases, with 15 bases left between them. The CDR3 consists of 15 residues. The CDR3 DNA reads TGTGCCTGGAGTCCGCAGGGGCTCCAGAATCAGCCCCAGCATTTT. It specifies CAWSPQGLQNQPQHF.

This chain joins TRBV7-6 and TRBJ1-2; maybe TRBD1 (5 bases). The CDR3 contains 14 residues. With 2 bases removed from V and 4 bases from J, the gap between germline ends came to 11 bases. Germline V gene sequence: CDR1 SGHVS, CDR2 FNYEAQ. The CDR3 DNA reads as TGTGCCAGCAGCTTAACAGGCGATGGCTATGGCTACACCTTC. Its protein is CASSLTGDGYGYTF. Together with reference TRBV7-6 and TRBJ1-2, the CDR3 gives the full variable domain: GAGVSQSPRYKVTKRGQDVALRCDPISGHVSLYWYRQALGQGPEFLTYFNYEAQQDKSGLPNDRFSAERPEGSISTLTIQRTEQRDSAMYRCASSLTGDGYGYTFGSGTRLTVV.

The CDR3 protein is CASKDSGQETQYF. CDR3 bases: TGTGCCAGCAAGGACTCAGGACAAGAGACCCAGTACTTC. The gene calls are TRBV6-5 and TRBJ2-5; maybe TRBD2 (5 bases). V gave up 7 bases and J gave up 2 bases, with 11 bases separating them. The CDR3 covers 13 residues. CDR1 MNHEY and CDR2 SVGAGI come from the germline V gene.

This chain connects TRBV30 to TRBJ2-1, with 9 bases identical to TRBD2. The CDR3 length is 13 residues. V was clipped by 5 bases and J by 10 bases; unmatched bases: 9. Germline loops: CDR1 GTSNPN, CDR2 SVGIG (reference sequence). The CDR3 nucleotides are TGTGCCTGGCGAAAGCTAGCGGGACTAGAGCAGTTCTTC. It is translated as CAWRKLAGLEQFF.

The gene calls are TRBV3-1 (or the pseudogene TRBV3-2) and TRBJ2-5; D might be TRBD2 (7 bases). This CDR3 has 18 residues. Trimming stripped 3 bases from V and 5 bases from J, with 25 bases between. Germline V gene lookup returns CDR1 LGHDT and CDR2 YNNKEL (reference sequence). DNA for the CDR3: TGTGCCAGCAGCCAGAGAGGGGATCGGGGGGCGCTTGCGGAGACCCAGTACTTC. Translated, it gives CASSQRGDRGALAETQYF.

This clone was seen only once. The J gene is TRBJ2-4, the V gene TRBV7-2; D is perhaps TRBD2 (6 bases). V lost 2 bases, J lost 0 bases, and 8 bases lay in between. The CDR3 has 15 residues. CDR1 and CDR2 from the germline V gene are SGHTA and FQGNSA. The CDR3 region is CASSLPGLAKNIQYF. CDR3 in DNA: TGTGCCAGCAGCTTACCGGGACTAGCCAAAAACATTCAGTACTTC.

The chain joins TRBV19 to TRBJ1-5, with D tentatively TRBD1 (5 bases). The CDR3 runs to 15 residues. With 3 bases removed from V and 0 bases from J, the gap between germline ends came to 9 bases. Germline V gene lookup returns CDR1 LNHDA and CDR2 SQIVND (reference sequence). The chain's CDR3 is CASSMGLYSNQPQHF. The CDR3 nucleotides are TGTGCCAGTAGTATGGGACTTTATAGCAATCAGCCCCAGCATTTT.

DNA for the CDR3: TGTGCCAGTATTGGGGCCGGGACAGGGGTTAGCGGGGAGCTGTTTTTT. It yields the protein CASIGAGTGVSGELFF. This chain joins TRBV19 and TRBJ2-2, with 10 bases aligning to TRBD1. Unmatched junction bases numbered 12, after V lost 7 bases and J lost 7 bases. The CDR3 extends over 16 amino acids. Germline V CDR1 and CDR2: LNHDA, SQIVND (reference sequence).

The J gene is TRBJ2-1, the V gene TRBV5-8; the match to TRBD1 covers 7 bases. Looked up from germline, CDR1 is SGHTS and CDR2 is YDEGEE. J gave up 12 bases and V 4 bases, and 13 bases lay outside the gene matches. CDR3 size: 14 residues. The CDR3 spells CASSPGTAFTTQFF. CDR3 in DNA: TGTGCCAGCAGCCCCGGGACAGCCTTCACGACGCAGTTCTTC.

This chain links TRBV4-3 with TRBJ2-5, with D maybe TRBD2 (5 bases). In germline, CDR1 is LGHNA, CDR2 YSLEER. V was trimmed by 2 bases and J by 4 bases, leaving 14 bases between them. CDR3 size: 15 residues. In nucleotides, the CDR3 is TGCGCCAGCAGCCAACGCGGGCCCCGAGGAGAGACCCAGTACTTC. It yields the protein CASSQRGPRGETQYF.

This chain connects TRBV14 to TRBJ1-4, with no clear D. In germline, CDR1 is SGHDN, CDR2 FVKESK. The V end was cut by 1 base, the J end by 0 bases, with 9 bases between. The CDR3 sequence is 16 residues long. This chain's CDR3 is CASSQGQRTTNEKLFF. In nucleotides, the CDR3 is TGTGCCAGCAGCCAAGGTCAGCGTACAACTAATGAAAAACTGTTTTTT.

The chain recombines TRBV7-2 with TRBJ1-2; D might be TRBD1 (5 bases). Trimming removed 4 bases from V and 8 bases from J, with 11 bases in between. Germline CDR1 and CDR2: SGHTA and FQGNSA. There are 12 residues in the CDR3. The DNA of the CDR3 is TGTGCCAGCAGCTCCGCAGGGCGCGGCTACACCTTC. Residues: CASSSAGRGYTF.

Worth noting for this clone: One end of the junction fails to match germline, which may point to a read error. The CDR3: CASSYGTSGGGTQYF. CDR3 DNA: TGTGCTAGCAGCTACGGGACTAGCGGGGGCGGTACGCAGTATTTT. The V call is TRBV7-7, the J call TRBJ2-3; 14 bases are a match to TRBD2. Germline V lookup: CDR1 SSHAT, CDR2 FNYEAQ (reference sequence). This CDR3 comprises 15 residues.

The gene calls are TRBV2 and TRBJ1-2; no definite D call. In germline, CDR1 is SNHLY, CDR2 FYNNEI. This CDR3 has 14 amino acids. V shed 6 bases and J shed 5 bases, with 16 bases lying between them. The CDR3 DNA reads TGTGCCAGCAGACGAGAGGGCGGCTCGTATGGCTACACCTTC. It yields the protein CASRREGGSYGYTF.

V usage is TRBV29-1 and J usage is TRBJ2-1; D is possibly TRBD2 (7 bases). The CDR3 length is 14 residues. V lost 5 bases, J lost 0 bases, and 11 bases lay in between. The germline V gene has CDR1 SQVTM and CDR2 ANQGSEA. As DNA, the CDR3 is TGCAGCGTTCGACGGGGGGCCTCCTACAATGAGCAGTTCTTC. Translated, it gives CSVRRGASYNEQFF.

The CDR3 loop is CASSQGLAGGQETQYF. In DNA form, the CDR3 reads TGTGCCAGCAGCCAGGGACTAGCGGGGGGTCAAGAGACCCAGTACTTC. V is TRBV5-5 and J is TRBJ2-5; 15 bases are a match to TRBD2. The CDR3 sequence is 16 residues long. V was clipped by 4 bases and J by 2 bases; unmatched bases: 3. Germline assignment: CDR1 SGHKS and CDR2 YYEKEE (reference sequence).

This chain uses TRBV5-1 with TRBJ2-7, with 8 nucleotides matching TRBD2. The CDR3 extends over 18 amino acids. Germline CDR1 reads SGHRS; CDR2 reads YFSETQ. Trimming removed 0 bases from V and 1 base from J; junction bases left unmatched: 12. CDR3 nucleotides: TGCGCCAGCAGCTTGGCGGTTGCGGTCAGCGGGAGTTCCTACGAGCAGTACTTC. Translating it yields CASSLAVAVSGSSYEQYF.

This clone appeared once. The chain carries TRBV12-3 or TRBV12-4 and TRBJ1-2; 8 nucleotides align to TRBD1. V gave up 6 bases and J gave up 7 bases; unmatched junction bases: 7. This CDR3 comprises 13 residues. In DNA, the CDR3 is TGTGCCAGCAGGGACAGGGTTACATTTGGCTACACCTTC. Translated: CASRDRVTFGYTF.

The gene calls are TRBV7-2 and TRBJ2-5; a possible D gene is TRBD1 (6 bases). The V and J ends lost 5 bases and 3 bases respectively, with 7 bases between them. The CDR3 covers 12 residues. Looked up from germline, CDR1 is SGHTA and CDR2 is FQGNSA. The DNA of the CDR3 is TGTGCCAGCAGCCGGACAGAAGAGACCCAGTACTTC. Its protein product is CASSRTEETQYF.